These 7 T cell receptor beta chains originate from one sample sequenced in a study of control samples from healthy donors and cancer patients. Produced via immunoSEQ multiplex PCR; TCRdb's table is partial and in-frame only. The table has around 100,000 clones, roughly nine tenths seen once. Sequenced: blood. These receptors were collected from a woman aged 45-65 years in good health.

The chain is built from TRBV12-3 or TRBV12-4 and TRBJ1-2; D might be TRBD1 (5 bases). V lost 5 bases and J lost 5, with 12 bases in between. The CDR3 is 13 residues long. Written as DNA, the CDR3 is TGTGCCAGCAGTCCGGGACGGAGTTATGGCTACACCTTC. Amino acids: CASSPGRSYGYTF.

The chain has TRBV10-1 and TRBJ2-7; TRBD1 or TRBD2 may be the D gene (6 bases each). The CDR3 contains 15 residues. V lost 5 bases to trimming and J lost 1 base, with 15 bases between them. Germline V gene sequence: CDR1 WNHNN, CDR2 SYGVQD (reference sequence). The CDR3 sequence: CASSQGGHLSYEQYF. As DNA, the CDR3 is TGCGCCAGCAGTCAAGGGGGGCACCTGTCCTACGAGCAGTACTTC.

CDR3 protein: CASSARGGRWTQYF. CDR3 DNA: TGTGCCAGCAGTGCGCGGGGGGGCCGGTGGACCCAGTACTTC. The genes are TRBV27 and TRBJ2-5, with 9 nucleotides matching TRBD2. The V segment lost 5 bases and the J segment 7 bases; nucleotides outside the gene matches: 8. The V gene's germline CDR1 is MNHEY and CDR2 SMNVEV (reference sequence). The length of the CDR3 is 14 residues.

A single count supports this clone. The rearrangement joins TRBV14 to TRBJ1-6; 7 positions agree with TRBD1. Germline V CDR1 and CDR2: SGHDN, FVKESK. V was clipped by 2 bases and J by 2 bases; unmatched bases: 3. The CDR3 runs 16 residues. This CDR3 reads CASSQPTGTYNSPLHF. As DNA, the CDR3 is TGTGCCAGCAGCCAACCGACAGGGACCTATAATTCACCCCTCCACTTT.

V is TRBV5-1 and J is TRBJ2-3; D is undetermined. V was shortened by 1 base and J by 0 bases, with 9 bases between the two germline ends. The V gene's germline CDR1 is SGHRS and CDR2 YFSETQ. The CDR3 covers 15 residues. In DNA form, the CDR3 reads TGCGCCAGCAGCTTGCCCAGGAGTAGCACAGATACGCAGTATTTT. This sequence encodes CASSLPRSSTDTQYF.

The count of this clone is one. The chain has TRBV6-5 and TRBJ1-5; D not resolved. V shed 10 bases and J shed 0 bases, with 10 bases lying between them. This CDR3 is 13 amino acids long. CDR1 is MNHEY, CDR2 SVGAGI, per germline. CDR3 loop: CAISTHSNQPQHF. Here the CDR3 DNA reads TGTGCCATCTCAACCCATAGCAATCAGCCCCAGCATTTT.

CDR3 region: CASSLAPTSPLHF. The CDR3 DNA reads as TGTGCCAGCAGCTTAGCGCCGACTTCACCCCTCCACTTT. The chain uses TRBV7-2 and TRBJ1-6; D unresolved. V was clipped by 0 bases and J by 9 bases, with 6 bases between them. The CDR3 extends over 13 amino acids. Germline CDR1 and CDR2: SGHTA and FQGNSA.